The 26 T cell receptor beta chains below were found in one sample sequenced in a study of T-cell reconstitution after alpha-beta-depleted transplantation in children. Broader study findings: T-cell numbers and diversity one year post-transplant derived largely from freshly generated T cells.

Their specific antigens are unknown. For TCRbeta, the library was prepared with unique molecular identifiers. From the PCR reads, TCRdb called clonotypes with MiXCR, one entry per CDR3 protein. Here the sample spans about 300,000 distinct CDR3 sequences, about 7.3% being singletons. Here the sequenced sample was peripheral blood, taken 360 days after TCRalphabeta/CD19-depleted stem cell transplant. The receptors derive from a female patient aged 2-9 years who had a stem cell transplant for Fanconi anemia, so the T cells may come from the graft donor.

In this sample, this clonotype turned up many times. The chain uses TRBV29-1 and TRBJ1-2; D is unresolved. The germline gives CDR1 SQVTM, CDR2 ANQGSEA. The V end lost 1 base, the J end lost 4 bases, and 13 bases lay between the germline ends. The CDR3 consists of 14 residues. The CDR3 sequence: CSVEVQNRPYGYTF. The CDR3 coding sequence is TGCAGCGTTGAAGTCCAAAACCGTCCCTATGGCTACACCTTC.

The sample holds a few counts of this clonotype. The chain employs TRBV7-9 and TRBJ2-1; TRBD2 agrees at 11 bases. The V gene end was trimmed by 6 bases and the J gene end by 1 base; junction bases not matched to a gene: 8. CDR1 is SEHNR, CDR2 FQNEAQ, per germline (reference sequence). The CDR3 is made up of 17 amino acids. CDR3 coding DNA: TGTGCCAGCAGTACAGGCGGACTAGCGGGTTCCTACAATGAGCAGTTCTTC. Translating gives CASSTGGLAGSYNEQFF.

The table lists this clonotype with many counts. The chain couples TRBV15 to TRBJ1-1; D uncertain. V lost 7 bases and J 1 base, leaving 10 bases between the germline ends. The CDR3 runs to 13 residues. Germline V gives CDR1 LNHNV, CDR2 YYDKDF (reference sequence). CDR3 sequence (DNA): TGTGCCACCAAAAGAGGTACGAACACTGAAGCTTTCTTT. Its translation is CATKRGTNTEAFF.

Many counts were recorded for this clonotype. The chain joins TRBV5-1 to TRBJ1-1; the D is unclear. V was trimmed by 2 bases and J by 7 bases, leaving 12 bases between them. This CDR3 comprises 13 residues. Germline V gene lookup returns CDR1 SGHRS and CDR2 YFSETQ. CDR3 sequence: CASSFYVRSEAFF. CDR3 DNA sequence: TGCGCCAGCAGCTTTTACGTCCGGAGTGAAGCTTTCTTT.

This clonotype has only a few counts. The genes are TRBV7-6 and TRBJ2-3; D might be TRBD2 (5 bases). Germline V lookup: CDR1 SGHVS, CDR2 FNYEAQ. Trimming took off 5 bases at V and 6 bases at J, with 15 bases between the two ends. This CDR3 is built from 14 residues. CDR3 coding DNA: TGTGCCAGCAGCACAGACCCGAGGGTGGATACGCAGTATTTT. Translating gives CASSTDPRVDTQYF.

This chain connects TRBV7-9 to TRBJ2-5; D might be TRBD1 (6 bases). V gave up 6 bases and J gave up 5 bases, with 13 bases separating them. Germline V gene sequence: CDR1 SEHNR, CDR2 FQNEAQ (reference sequence). The CDR3 extends over 13 amino acids. The CDR3 loop is CASSYRVVETQYF. CDR3 sequence (DNA): TGTGCCAGCAGTTACAGGGTCGTGGAGACCCAGTACTTC.

This clonotype showed up many times. V and J are TRBV28 and TRBJ2-7; tentative D call: TRBD2 (5 bases). Germline V gives CDR1 MDHEN, CDR2 SYDVKM. The CDR3 has 13 amino acids. V lost 3 bases and J 4 bases, leaving 10 bases between the germline ends. Here the CDR3 reads CASSLGVGYEQYV. The CDR3 DNA is TGTGCCAGCAGTTTGGGAGTTGGGTACGAGCAGTACGTC.

This clonotype appeared many times. The V and J genes are TRBV4-2 and TRBJ2-2; no definite D call. Germline CDR1 reads LGHNA; CDR2 reads YNFKEQ. Trimming left V 0 bases short and J 3 bases short, with 14 bases between. The CDR3 is 17 amino acids. The CDR3 bases are TGTGCCAGCAGCCAAGATTTGGGATCCCCTTACACCGGGGAGCTGTTTTTT. This sequence encodes CASSQDLGSPYTGELFF.

In this sample, this clonotype turned up many times. V and J are TRBV7-2 and TRBJ2-7, with D hard to call. The CDR3 extends over 13 amino acids. Trimming removed 2 bases from V and 2 bases from J, with 7 bases in between. Germline V gene lookup returns CDR1 SGHTA and CDR2 FQGNSA. In nucleotides, the CDR3 is TGTGCCAGCAGCTTACAGATTACCTACGAGCAGTACTTC. Translation: CASSLQITYEQYF.

The sample holds a few counts of this clonotype. The rearrangement joins TRBV18 to TRBJ2-7, with D possibly TRBD2 on 6 matching bases. With 2 bases removed from V and 2 bases from J, the gap between germline ends came to 13 bases. The CDR3 contains 15 residues. Germline assignment: CDR1 KGHSH and CDR2 LQKENI. CDR3: CASSPLGGSTYEQYF. As DNA, the CDR3 is TGTGCCAGCTCACCATTAGGAGGGTCTACCTACGAGCAGTACTTC.

This clonotype was found a few times. The chain links TRBV6-6 to TRBJ1-4; D remains unclear. CDR1 and CDR2 (germline): MNHNY, SVGAGI (reference sequence). CDR3 length equals 11 residues. Between the trimmed V and J ends, which lost 0 bases and 10 bases, there was a span of 3 bases. CDR3 sequence reads: CASSYSGKLFF. The CDR3 DNA reads TGTGCCAGCAGTTACTCAGGAAAACTGTTTTTT.

This clonotype was picked up many times. This sequence joins TRBV5-1 and TRBJ2-1; the D call may be TRBD1 or TRBD2 (7 bases each). Trimming took 4 bases from V and 12 from J, leaving 20 bases between them. This CDR3 is 14 amino acids long. CDR1 is SGHRS, CDR2 YFSETQ, per germline. CDR3 sequence: CASSDQSPGGGQFF. Here the CDR3 DNA reads TGCGCCAGCAGCGATCAATCCCCAGGGGGGGGGCAGTTCTTC. Complete variable domain (other parts from reference TRBV5-1 and TRBJ2-1): KAGVTQTPRYLIKTRGQQVTLSCSPISGHRSVSWYQQTPGQGLQFLFEYFSETQRNKGNFPGRFSGRQFSNSRSEMNVSTLELGDSALYLCASSDQSPGGGQFFGPGTRLTVL.

This clonotype was detected ten times or more. This chain links TRBV20-1 with TRBJ1-1; 7 nucleotides match TRBD1. Losses at the gene ends were 1 base for V and 5 bases for J; bases not matched to a gene: 10. The CDR3 has 15 residues. Per germline, CDR1 DFQATT and CDR2 SNEGSKA (reference sequence). CDR3 amino acids: CSARVGEGARTEAFF. CDR3 nucleotide sequence: TGCAGTGCTAGAGTAGGCGAGGGGGCGAGGACTGAAGCTTTCTTT.

The chain is built from TRBV18 and TRBJ2-2, with D tentatively TRBD1 (5 bases). Trimming cost V 5 bases and J 2 bases, with 15 bases left between them. The CDR3 sequence is 16 residues long. CDR1 KGHSH and CDR2 LQKENI come from the germline V gene. The CDR3 DNA is TGTGCCAGCTCATACTACACCCAGGGTAACACCGGGGAGCTGTTTTTT. Residues: CASSYYTQGNTGELFF. Complete variable domain (other parts from reference TRBV18 and TRBJ2-2): NAGVMQNPRHLVRRRGQEARLRCSPMKGHSHVYWYRQLPEEGLKFMVYLQKENIIDESGMPKERFSAEFPKEGPSILRIQQVVRGDSAAYFCASSYYTQGNTGELFFGEGSRLTVL.

This clonotype was found a few times. V and J are TRBV2 and TRBJ2-1, with 11 bases aligning to TRBD2. Looked up from germline, CDR1 is SNHLY and CDR2 is FYNNEI. The CDR3 has 14 residues. V lost 5 bases and J lost 10; bases outside the gene matches: 7. In nucleotides, the CDR3 is TGTGCCAGCAGTTCAAGGACTAGCGGGTCGGAGCAGTTCTTC. Amino acids: CASSSRTSGSEQFF.

The CDR3 spells CATRQDTLGTDTQYF. CDR3 nucleotides: TGCGCCACCAGACAGGACACTCTTGGTACAGATACGCAGTATTTT. The chain couples TRBV5-1 to TRBJ2-3; D might be TRBD1 (6 bases). Germline values: CDR1 SGHRS, CDR2 YFSETQ. The V gene lost 9 bases and the J gene lost 3 bases, with 20 bases spanning the gap. This CDR3 has 15 residues.

The sample holds many counts of this clonotype. V is TRBV6-2 or TRBV6-3 and J is TRBJ2-1; 10 positions match TRBD2. The ends lost 8 bases at V and 2 bases at J; junction bases unmatched: 3. The CDR3 sequence is 14 residues long. CDR1 is MNHEY, CDR2 SVGEGT, per germline. In DNA form, the CDR3 reads TGTGCCAGCCTAGCGGGGGTAACCTACAATGAGCAGTTCTTC. Residues: CASLAGVTYNEQFF.

This clonotype was detected many times. The chain couples TRBV3-1 to TRBJ2-7; perhaps TRBD2 as D (6 bases). Germline assignment: CDR1 LGHDT and CDR2 YNNKEL (reference sequence). The CDR3 is 14 residues long. Trimming stripped 4 bases from V and 2 bases from J, with 12 bases between. DNA for the CDR3: TGTGCCAGCAGCCGGGGGGACGTCACCTACGAGCAGTACTTC. Protein sequence: CASSRGDVTYEQYF.

This clonotype was seen a few times. This sequence joins TRBV3-1 and TRBJ2-3; 10 bases are shared with TRBD1. Germline CDR1 LGHDT, CDR2 YNNKEL (reference sequence). Trimming took 6 bases from V and 5 from J; bases not matched to a gene: 8. This CDR3 is 15 amino acids long. CDR3 residues: CASSPTGTGVDTQYF. CDR3 sequence (DNA): TGTGCCAGCAGTCCGACCGGGACAGGGGTAGATACGCAGTATTTT.

The V and J genes are TRBV6-5 and TRBJ1-6, with D perhaps TRBD1 (5 bases). CDR3 size: 17 residues. The V gene's germline CDR1 is MNHEY and CDR2 SVGAGI. The V gene lost 0 bases and the J gene lost 0 bases, with 9 bases spanning the gap. The CDR3 DNA sequence: TGTGCCAGCAGTTACTCCAGGGAGAGCTCCTATAATTCACCCCTCCACTTT. Translating it yields CASSYSRESSYNSPLHF.

This clonotype occurred many times. This sequence joins TRBV29-1 and TRBJ2-7, with 14 bases aligning to TRBD2. The germline CDR1 and CDR2 sequences are SQVTM and ANQGSEA. V lost 6 bases, J lost 0 bases, and 10 bases stayed unmatched. This CDR3 is built from 17 residues. CDR3 sequence: CSVTGLAGVSSSYEQYF. CDR3 nucleotides: TGCAGCGTGACGGGACTAGCGGGAGTCTCAAGCTCCTACGAGCAGTACTTC.

This rearrangement joins TRBV3-1 to TRBJ2-7, with TRBD1 identical over 7 bases. The CDR3 contains 13 residues. J gave up 3 bases and V 6 bases, and 5 bases lay outside the gene matches. Germline-derived CDR1 and CDR2 are LGHDT and YNNKEL (reference sequence). CDR3 loop: CASRNRGDYEQYF. Written as DNA, the CDR3 is TGTGCCAGCAGGAACAGGGGAGACTACGAGCAGTACTTC.

The sample holds many counts of this clonotype. This rearrangement joins TRBV12-3 or TRBV12-4 to TRBJ1-5; 7 nucleotides match TRBD1. After removal of 4 bases from V and 9 bases from J, the junction contained 9 bases not matched to a gene. This CDR3 is 14 amino acids long. Written as DNA, the CDR3 is TGTGCCAGCAGTTCAGGGACAGCTAGCGCGCCCCAGCATTTT. It specifies CASSSGTASAPQHF.

Ten or more counts support this clonotype. The rearrangement links TRBV28 to TRBJ2-1; 16 positions agree with TRBD2. The CDR3 length is 19 residues. The trim removed 6 bases at V and 8 bases at J, leaving 16 bases unmatched. CDR1 and CDR2 (germline): MDHEN, SYDVKM. The CDR3 is CASSEYPSAGTSGRDEQFF. The CDR3 coding sequence is TGTGCCAGCAGCGAATACCCCAGCGCCGGGACTAGCGGGAGGGATGAGCAGTTCTTC.

This clonotype was counted many times. The chain combines TRBV3-1 with TRBJ2-1; 7 bases line up with TRBD1. V shed 4 bases, J shed 2 bases, and the junction held 5 bases outside the gene matches. Germline CDR1 reads LGHDT; CDR2 reads YNNKEL (reference sequence). The CDR3 has 15 amino acids. The DNA of the CDR3 is TGTGCCAGCAGCCTTGCCGGGACAGCCTACAATGAGCAGTTCTTC. It encodes CASSLAGTAYNEQFF.

The V and J genes are TRBV6-5 and TRBJ1-1; D is unclear. The CDR3 has 15 amino acids. The V end lost 5 bases, the J end lost 4 bases, and 17 bases lay between the germline ends. Germline V gives CDR1 MNHEY, CDR2 SVGAGI. The CDR3 DNA reads TGTGCCAGCAGTCCTCACCTTGAGGGAAGCACTGAAGCTTTCTTT. This codes for CASSPHLEGSTEAFF.